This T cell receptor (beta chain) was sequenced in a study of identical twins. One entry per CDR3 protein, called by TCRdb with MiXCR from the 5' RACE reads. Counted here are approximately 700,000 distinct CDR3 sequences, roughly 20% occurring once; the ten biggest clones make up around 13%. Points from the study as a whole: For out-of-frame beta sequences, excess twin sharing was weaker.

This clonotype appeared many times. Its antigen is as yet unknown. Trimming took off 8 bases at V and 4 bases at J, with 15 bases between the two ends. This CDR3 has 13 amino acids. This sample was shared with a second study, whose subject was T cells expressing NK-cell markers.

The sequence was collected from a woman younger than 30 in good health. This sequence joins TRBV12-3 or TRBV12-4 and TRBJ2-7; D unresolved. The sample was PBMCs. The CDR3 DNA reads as TGTGCCAGCCTCGATGGCCTTGAATACGAGCAGTACTTC. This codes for CASLDGLEYEQYF.